Below, 20 T cell receptor beta chains from the same sample are listed, as sequenced in a study of spatial heterogeneity in lung cancer. The study's findings and limits: Intratumoral expanded alpha and beta TCR counts were found to track tumor mutation counts.

TCRdb re-analysed the 5' RACE reads in MiXCR, keeping a single row per CDR3 protein. Of about 27,000 distinct CDR3 sequences in the sample, 7.1% were seen once. These receptors are not linked to any known antigen. The sample's time point: sample taken at primary tumor resection. This specimen consisted of lung tumor tissue, obtained at surgery. The receptors shown here come from a male donor with early-stage non-small cell lung cancer.

The chain has TRBV7-2 and TRBJ2-3; 10 positions agree with TRBD2. Germline CDR1 SGHTA, CDR2 FQGNSA. The trim removed 2 bases at V and 3 bases at J, leaving 8 bases unmatched. The CDR3 spans 17 residues. CDR3 region: CASSLRSGGASTDTQYF. The CDR3 bases are TGTGCCAGCAGCTTAAGGAGCGGGGGGGCCAGTACAGATACGCAGTATTTT. The variable domain in full, with the rest retrieved from reference TRBV7-2 and TRBJ2-3, is GAGVSQSPSNKVTEKGKDVELRCDPISGHTALYWYRQSLGQGLEFLIYFQGNSAPDKSGLPSDRFSAERTGGSVSTLTIQRTQQEDSAVYLCASSLRSGGASTDTQYFGPGTRLTVL.

This clonotype came up many times. This chain uses TRBV7-2 with TRBJ2-5; D gene ambiguous. Germline CDR1 and CDR2: SGHTA and FQGNSA. This CDR3 is built from 13 residues. The V gene lost 4 bases and the J gene lost 1 base, with 7 bases spanning the gap. Written as DNA, the CDR3 is TGTGCCAGCAGCTCTGGCGTCCAAGAGACCCAGTACTTC. It encodes CASSSGVQETQYF.

This clonotype was observed at least ten times. The chain recombines TRBV20-1 with TRBJ1-4, with D hard to call. V was trimmed by 1 base and J by 2 bases, leaving 14 bases between them. Germline assignment: CDR1 DFQATT and CDR2 SNEGSKA (reference sequence). This CDR3 spans 16 amino acids. CDR3 sequence reads: CSARAEGGRTNEKLFF. The CDR3, as DNA: TGCAGTGCTAGAGCGGAGGGAGGGAGGACTAATGAAAAACTGTTTTTT.

This clonotype has ten or more counts. J is TRBJ2-5 and V is TRBV20-1, with D perhaps matching TRBD1 or TRBD2 (5 bases each). The CDR3 spans 15 residues. Germline CDR1 reads DFQATT; CDR2 reads SNEGSKA (reference sequence). The DNA of the CDR3 is TGCAGCATACCGGGACCTAACCTGTACCAAGAGACCCAGTACTTC. Translation: CSIPGPNLYQETQYF.

This clonotype was counted at least ten times. J is TRBJ2-5 and V is TRBV30; tentatively, D is TRBD2 (6 bases). CDR1 and CDR2 (germline): GTSNPN, SVGIG (reference sequence). V gave up 0 bases and J gave up 7 bases, with 15 bases separating them. The CDR3 contains 14 residues. This CDR3 is CAWSVRGLGGTQYF. The CDR3 nucleotides read TGTGCCTGGAGTGTACGGGGACTGGGGGGGACCCAGTACTTC.

Relative to its sample, this clonotype is medium-sized. V usage is TRBV6-6 and J usage is TRBJ2-5; 15 bases align to TRBD2. This CDR3 has 16 amino acids. Germline loops: CDR1 MNHNY, CDR2 SVGAGI (reference sequence). With V trimmed by 0 bases and J by 5 bases, 1 base remained unmatched. CDR3 in amino acids: CASSYSGTSGGETQYF. Written as DNA, the CDR3 is TGTGCCAGCAGTTACTCCGGGACTAGCGGGGGGGAGACCCAGTACTTC.

This clonotype was recorded at least ten times. The chain recombines TRBV20-1 with TRBJ1-5; 8 bases agree with TRBD1. Looked up from germline, CDR1 is DFQATT and CDR2 is SNEGSKA (reference sequence). Trimming cost V 5 bases and J 6 bases; bases outside gene matches: 9. This CDR3 comprises 14 residues. CDR3 loop: CSAQGAGVSQPQHF. CDR3 nucleotide sequence: TGCAGTGCTCAGGGGGCGGGGGTCTCTCAGCCCCAGCATTTT.

This clonotype was observed at least ten times. The chain couples TRBV7-2 to TRBJ1-5; no clear D gene. The CDR3 sequence is 14 residues long. The V end lost 3 bases, the J end lost 5 bases, and 11 bases lay between the germline ends. Germline V lookup: CDR1 SGHTA, CDR2 FQGNSA. The DNA of the CDR3 is TGTGCCAGCAGCTTTACGGGGTTTTATCAGCCCCAGCATTTT. Protein product: CASSFTGFYQPQHF.

This clonotype was observed many times. The chain carries TRBV28 and TRBJ2-3; D not resolved. Looked up from germline, CDR1 is MDHEN and CDR2 is SYDVKM. The CDR3 spans 11 residues. The V end lost 5 bases, the J end lost 3 bases, and 3 bases lay between the germline ends. CDR3 in DNA: TGTGCCAGCAGTATTACAGATACGCAGTATTTT. Translating it yields CASSITDTQYF.

In this sample, this clonotype turned up once. A much larger clone differs from this one at a single base, so this may be a read error. CDR3 sequence: CASSEGDSYNGQFF. For the CDR3, the DNA is TGTGCCAGCAGCGAGGGGGACTCCTACAATGGGCAGTTCTTC. The J gene is TRBJ2-1, the V gene TRBV2, with D perhaps assigned TRBD1 or TRBD2 (6 bases each). Germline V gene lookup returns CDR1 SNHLY and CDR2 FYNNEI. This CDR3 region has 14 residues. The whole variable domain, filled in from reference TRBV2 and TRBJ2-1, reads EPEVTQTPSHQVTQMGQEVILRCVPISNHLYFYWYRQILGQKVEFLVSFYNNEISEKSEIFDDQFSVERPDGSNFTLKIRSTKLEDSAMYFCASSEGDSYNGQFFGPGTRLTVL.

This clonotype was counted ten times or more. The V gene is TRBV2, the J gene TRBJ1-1; no clear D. V lost 4 bases, J lost 7 bases, and 7 bases lay in between. Germline loops: CDR1 SNHLY, CDR2 FYNNEI. The CDR3 has 11 amino acids. The CDR3 sequence: CASSGHYEAFF. The CDR3 nucleotides read TGTGCCAGCAGTGGACATTATGAAGCTTTCTTT.

This clonotype was seen ten or more times. The chain links TRBV29-1 to TRBJ2-5; the match to TRBD1 covers 7 bases. The CDR3 is 13 residues long. Germline assignment: CDR1 SQVTM and CDR2 ANQGSEA. Germline trimming cut 3 bases from V and 5 bases from J; bases unmatched to any gene: 6. For the CDR3, the DNA is TGCAGCGTTGAGGGGGACAGTTGGGAGACCCAGTACTTC. It is translated as CSVEGDSWETQYF.

V and J are TRBV5-6 and TRBJ1-4; 10 bases are a match to TRBD1. The CDR3 length is 15 residues. In germline, CDR1 is SGHDT, CDR2 YYEEEE. J was trimmed by 5 bases and V by 2 bases; bases with no gene match: 3. CDR3 sequence: CASSLPGQGNEKLFF. The CDR3 DNA reads as TGTGCCAGCAGCTTACCGGGACAGGGGAATGAAAAACTGTTTTTT.

This clonotype was counted many times. The chain carries TRBV9 and TRBJ2-7; TRBD2 might be the D (5 bases). Germline loops: CDR1 SGDLS, CDR2 YYNGEE. This CDR3 contains 14 residues. V was trimmed by 4 bases and J by 3 bases, leaving 14 bases between them. The CDR3: CASSSQVAGYEQYF. In nucleotides, the CDR3 is TGTGCCAGCAGCTCCCAGGTCGCGGGCTACGAGCAGTACTTC.

Ten or more counts support this clonotype. The chain has TRBV2 and TRBJ2-2; the D gene is possibly TRBD2 (6 bases). Per germline, CDR1 SNHLY and CDR2 FYNNEI. V was cut by 6 bases and J by 4 bases, with 9 bases left in between. This CDR3 has 13 amino acids. The CDR3 bases are TGTGCCAGCAGGTCCGGGGGCACCGGGGAGCTGTTTTTT. It translates to CASRSGGTGELFF.

This clonotype was counted many times. The chain links TRBV2 to TRBJ2-3; D gene unclear. V was pared by 6 bases and J by 4 bases, with 17 bases between. Germline assignment: CDR1 SNHLY and CDR2 FYNNEI. The CDR3 sequence is 15 residues long. CDR3 loop: CASRFFIPIADTQYF. CDR3 DNA sequence: TGTGCCAGCAGGTTCTTCATTCCGATCGCAGATACGCAGTATTTT.

This clonotype appeared many times. This rearrangement joins TRBV4-3 to TRBJ1-6; D is unresolved. V lost 4 bases and J 4 bases, leaving 11 bases between the germline ends. Looked up from germline, CDR1 is LGHNA and CDR2 is YSLEER. The CDR3 length is 15 residues. The CDR3 nucleotides are TGCGCCAGCAGCCCCAGTACACGGTATAATTCACCCCTCCACTTT. Amino acid sequence: CASSPSTRYNSPLHF.

This clonotype occurred many times. The chain has TRBV5-1 and TRBJ2-3, with D possibly being TRBD2 (6 bases). CDR1 is SGHRS and CDR2 is YFSETQ in the germline V gene. V dropped 0 bases and J dropped 10 bases, with 18 bases sitting between them. The CDR3 runs to 15 residues. CDR3 in amino acids: CASSLALGVGGAQYF. The CDR3 DNA reads TGCGCCAGCAGCTTGGCCTTGGGGGTAGGAGGGGCGCAGTATTTT.

This clonotype was counted many times. The rearrangement joins TRBV19 to TRBJ2-2, with D perhaps assigned TRBD1 or TRBD2 (5 bases each). CDR3 size: 13 residues. CDR1 and CDR2 from the germline V gene are LNHDA and SQIVND (reference sequence). The ends were cut back, 5 bases at V and 9 bases at J, with 13 bases in the middle. CDR3 amino acids: CASSGGNTRELFF. The CDR3 nucleotides are TGTGCCAGTAGTGGGGGAAATACCCGGGAGCTGTTTTTT. Complete variable domain (other parts from reference TRBV19 and TRBJ2-2): DGGITQSPKYLFRKEGQNVTLSCEQNLNHDAMYWYRQDPGQGLRLIYYSQIVNDFQKGDIAEGYSVSREKKESFPLTVTSAQKNPTAFYLCASSGGNTRELFFGEGSRLTVL.

There are many counts of this clonotype. The chain joins TRBV2 to TRBJ2-3, with 7 bases that match TRBD2. The germline V gene encodes CDR1 SNHLY and CDR2 FYNNEI. The CDR3 has 13 residues. Trimming cost V 6 bases and J 3 bases; bases outside gene matches: 3. The CDR3 coding sequence is TGTGCCAGCAGGACGGGGGGAACAGATACGCAGTATTTT. Protein: CASRTGGTDTQYF.